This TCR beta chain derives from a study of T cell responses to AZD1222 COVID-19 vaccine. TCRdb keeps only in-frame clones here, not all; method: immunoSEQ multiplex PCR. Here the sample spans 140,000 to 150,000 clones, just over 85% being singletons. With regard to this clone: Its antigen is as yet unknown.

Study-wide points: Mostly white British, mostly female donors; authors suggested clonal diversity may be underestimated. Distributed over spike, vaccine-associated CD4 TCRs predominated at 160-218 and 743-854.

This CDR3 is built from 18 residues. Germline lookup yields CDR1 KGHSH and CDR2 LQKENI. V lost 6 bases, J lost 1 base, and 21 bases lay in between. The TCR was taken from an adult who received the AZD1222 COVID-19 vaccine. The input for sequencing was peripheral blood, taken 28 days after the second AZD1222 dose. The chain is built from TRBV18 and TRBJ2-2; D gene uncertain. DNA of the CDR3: TGTGCCAGCTCCGAAGAAGTTTGGGCAGGAAAGAACACCGGGGAGCTGTTTTTT. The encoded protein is CASSEEVWAGKNTGELFF.